This T cell receptor (beta chain) is from a study of blood T cell repertoires in COVID-19. CDR1 and CDR2 from the germline V gene are MGHDK and SYGVNS. Trimming removed 3 bases at V and 8 bases at J, with 22 bases between. CDR3 size: 16 residues. The data were produced by immunoSEQ multiplex PCR, yet TCRdb's version contains in-frame clones alone and is incomplete. The profile shows a few hundred thousand clones, 88% of them singletons. The sample was PBMCs or T cells enriched from blood (not recorded which). V usage is TRBV25-1 and J usage is TRBJ1-2; D is uncertain. This sequence was found in a woman aged 40 to 55 who had been exposed to COVID-19. The CDR3 is CASSDPREGLTGGYTF. Written as DNA, the CDR3 is TGTGCCAGCAGTGATCCGCGGGAAGGACTTACGGGGGGCTACACCTTC.